This TCR beta chain was retrieved from a study of cytomegalovirus exposure and HLA in healthy donors. Study conclusions and caveats: Investigators reported 150 to 200 TCR beta chains as tied to cytomegalovirus.

Points on this clone: Antigen: not known.

A multiplex PCR was run with 60 Vbeta primers and 13 Jbeta primers. Here immunoSEQ multiplex PCR was the method, and the copy in TCRdb shows in-frame clones only, minus some. The sample carries 170,000 or so clones, more than 60% recorded once. The germline CDR1 and CDR2 sequences are LNHNV and YYDKDF (reference sequence). The CDR3 is made up of 14 amino acids. V lost 5 bases, J lost 3 bases, and 11 bases lay in between. The source of this sequence is a woman aged 55-75 years in good health and CMV-seropositive. The V gene is TRBV15, the J gene TRBJ2-1; D possibly corresponds to TRBD2 (6 bases). Source material: PBMCs. The CDR3 region has the DNA TGTGCCACCAGCTGGGGGGAAGTCTACAATGAGCAGTTCTTC. It yields the protein CATSWGEVYNEQFF.